The source of this T cell receptor (beta chain) is a study of cytomegalovirus exposure and HLA in healthy donors. Points from the study as a whole: Later analysis placed DRB1 highest and HLA-C lowest in TCR association rates, which differed by HLA locus. CMV serostatus alone was available as immune exposure information. Near-uniform donor sequencing depth was presumed by presence/absence analyses. A later analysis by the authors found several of the most significant clusters apparently linked to common viral pathogens.

The PCR made use of 60 Vbeta and 13 Jbeta primers. The table came from immunoSEQ multiplex PCR; TCRdb's copy has only in-frame clones and leaves some out. This specimen shows more than 130,000 clones; the ten leading clones hold approximately 2.4%. The germline V gene encodes CDR1 MNHEY and CDR2 SVGAGI. V was pared by 0 bases and J by 6 bases, with 9 bases between. The CDR3 totals 13 residues. Comment on this clone: Antigen specificity is unknown.

The V call is TRBV6-5, the J call TRBJ2-7; TRBD2 might be the D (7 bases). The source of this sequence is a man aged 35-49 years in good health and CMV-seronegative. The source material was PBMCs. CDR3 nucleotide sequence: TGTGCCAGCAGTTACTCGAGGGGGGGCGAGCAGTACTTC. Translation gives CASSYSRGGEQYF.